This entry lists 17 T cell receptor beta chains sequenced from one sample in a study of shared clonotypes between healthy human individuals. Generated by immunoSEQ multiplex PCR, the TCRdb table keeps only in-frame clones and is missing some. The repertoire holds some 1.4 million clones, with roughly 97% as singletons. Sequenced: naive CD4+ T cells sorted from blood. Subset of the sample: CD45RA+ positively selected. These receptors all stem from a man aged 25-45 years in good health.

The chain has TRBV14 and TRBJ2-5; a possible D gene is TRBD1 (5 bases). The V and J ends lost 5 bases and 5 bases respectively, with 12 bases between them. The CDR3 is made up of 13 amino acids. Looked up from germline, CDR1 is SGHDN and CDR2 is FVKESK. CDR3 sequence: CASSGTGAETQYF. The CDR3 DNA sequence: TGTGCCAGCAGCGGCACAGGTGCCGAGACCCAGTACTTC.

Comments on this clone: At the DNA level, this CDR3 is encoded by other sequences in the same sample as well. The rearrangement joins TRBV7-9 to TRBJ2-5; D gene unclear. The CDR3 extends over 12 amino acids. Per the germline V gene, CDR1 is SEHNR and CDR2 is FQNEAQ (reference sequence). Trimming took off 2 bases at V and 5 bases at J, with 6 bases between the two ends. CDR3 coding DNA: TGTGCCAGCAGCTTACTCCTGGAGACCCAGTACTTC. Its translation: CASSLLLETQYF.

The genes are TRBV19 and TRBJ1-3; no clear D gene. This CDR3 contains 13 residues. Trimming removed 6 bases at V and 0 bases at J, with 6 bases between. CDR1 LNHDA and CDR2 SQIVND come from the germline V gene (reference sequence). DNA for the CDR3: TGTGCCAGTAGAAGGGACTCTGGAAACACCATATATTTT. Encoded protein: CASRRDSGNTIYF.

The genes are TRBV19 and TRBJ2-7, with D hard to call. V was clipped by 3 bases and J by 9 bases, with 18 bases between them. The CDR3 extends over 14 amino acids. Germline V gene data show CDR1 as LNHDA and CDR2 as SQIVND (reference sequence). The CDR3 region has the DNA TGTGCCAGTAGTATTCAAACTGGGCTACGAGTGCAGTACTTC. Encoded protein: CASSIQTGLRVQYF.

The V gene is TRBV7-6, the J gene TRBJ2-1; D perhaps matches TRBD2 (5 bases). CDR3 length: 15 amino acids. Deletions cut 3 bases from V and 5 bases from J, with 14 bases between. Germline V gene sequence: CDR1 SGHVS, CDR2 FNYEAQ. The DNA for the CDR3 is TGTGCCAGCAGCTTGGGTAGCGCGACCAACAATGAGCAGTTCTTC. Translation: CASSLGSATNNEQFF.

The chain combines TRBV14 with TRBJ2-3; 7 bases fit TRBD2. Germline V gene sequence: CDR1 SGHDN, CDR2 FVKESK. The CDR3 is 14 amino acids. V trimming: 2 bases; J trimming: 10 bases; junction bases outside the gene matches: 9. The CDR3 reads CASSQLRQREPQYF. CDR3 in DNA: TGTGCCAGCAGCCAACTCCGTCAGCGGGAACCGCAGTATTTT.

The V gene is TRBV28, the J gene TRBJ2-7; D is uncertain. The V gene's germline CDR1 is MDHEN and CDR2 SYDVKM. The CDR3 has 11 residues. Trimming left V 2 bases short and J 8 bases short, with 7 bases between. The CDR3 DNA follows: TGTGCCAGCAGTTTAGAAGGACAGCAGTACTTC. Protein sequence: CASSLEGQQYF.

As regards this clone: Other DNA sequences from this sample encode an identical CDR3 as well. V is TRBV9 and J is TRBJ2-3; D unclear. Germline V lookup: CDR1 SGDLS, CDR2 YYNGEE. The CDR3 sequence is 14 residues long. V lost 1 base and J lost 0, with 6 bases in between. CDR3 in amino acids: CASSVQASTDTQYF. The CDR3 DNA follows: TGTGCCAGCAGCGTACAAGCGAGCACAGATACGCAGTATTTT.

The chain joins TRBV18 to TRBJ2-1, with D hard to call. The CDR3 has 15 amino acids. V lost 4 bases, J lost 2 bases, and 12 bases lay in between. Germline loops: CDR1 KGHSH, CDR2 LQKENI. The CDR3 bases are TGTGCCAGCTCACTGTTAGCCCAAACCTACAATGAGCAGTTCTTC. Its translation is CASSLLAQTYNEQFF.

The V and J genes are TRBV19 and TRBJ2-1; 7 bases line up with TRBD1. CDR1 is LNHDA and CDR2 is SQIVND in the germline V gene (reference sequence). This CDR3 has 14 amino acids. Trimming cost V 6 bases and J 5 bases; bases outside gene matches: 7. The DNA of the CDR3 is TGTGCCAGTAGCTTGGGACAGAGAAACAATGAGCAGTTCTTC. This sequence encodes CASSLGQRNNEQFF.

This rearrangement joins TRBV19 to TRBJ2-7; no clear D gene. The CDR3 contains 13 residues. V lost 5 bases and J lost 5, with 13 bases in between. Germline V gene sequence: CDR1 LNHDA, CDR2 SQIVND (reference sequence). The CDR3 loop is CASSLGFKDEQYF. CDR3 DNA: TGTGCCAGTAGTCTGGGGTTCAAGGACGAGCAGTACTTC. The full variable domain, completed using reference TRBV19 and TRBJ2-7, is DGGITQSPKYLFRKEGQNVTLSCEQNLNHDAMYWYRQDPGQGLRLIYYSQIVNDFQKGDIAEGYSVSREKKESFPLTVTSAQKNPTAFYLCASSLGFKDEQYFGPGTRLTVT.

The chain has TRBV5-1 and TRBJ2-1; the match to TRBD2 covers 8 bases. V gave up 4 bases and J gave up 4 bases; unmatched junction bases: 7. The length of the CDR3 is 15 residues. CDR1 is SGHRS and CDR2 is YFSETQ in the germline V gene. The CDR3 spells CASSVVAGSYNEQFF. The CDR3 bases are TGCGCCAGCAGCGTAGTAGCGGGAAGTTACAATGAGCAGTTCTTC.

As concerns this clone: Different DNA sequences within this sample yield the same CDR3. The genes are TRBV28 and TRBJ2-3; weak D call: TRBD2 (6 bases). CDR3 length: 12 residues. The V end lost 5 bases, the J end lost 6 bases, and 9 bases lay between the germline ends. Germline lookup yields CDR1 MDHEN and CDR2 SYDVKM. CDR3 bases: TGTGCCAGCAGTCTCCTAGCGGATACGCAGTATTTT. The encoded protein is CASSLLADTQYF.

CDR3 loop: CASRGPHYEQYF. The CDR3 region has the DNA TGTGCCAGCAGGGGACCGCACTACGAGCAGTACTTC. The chain recombines TRBV21-1 with TRBJ2-7. TRBV21-1 is assigned pseudogene status. The CDR3 spans 12 residues.

The J gene is TRBJ2-1, the V gene TRBV2; D may be TRBD2 (5 bases). The germline gives CDR1 SNHLY, CDR2 FYNNEI. The CDR3 sequence is 16 residues long. Trimming cost V 6 bases and J 7 bases, with 22 bases left between them. The CDR3, as DNA: TGTGCCAGCAGGGGGAGTAGACTCCTCCTTGGGAATGAGCAGTTCTTC. Translating it yields CASRGSRLLLGNEQFF.

The chain joins TRBV5-1 to TRBJ2-1; D perhaps matches TRBD1 (6 bases). Trimming pared 3 bases from V and 4 bases from J, leaving 8 bases between. Looked up from germline, CDR1 is SGHRS and CDR2 is YFSETQ. This CDR3 is built from 13 residues. The CDR3 bases are TGCGCCAGCAGCTGGACAGCTTACAATGAGCAGTTCTTC. Translation: CASSWTAYNEQFF.

This chain joins TRBV7-2 and TRBJ2-7, with 10 bases fitting TRBD1. The CDR3 is made up of 14 amino acids. Germline loops: CDR1 SGHTA, CDR2 FQGNSA. Trimming at V came to 5 bases and at J to 3 bases, leaving 4 bases not matched to a gene. CDR3 bases: TGTGCCAGCAGCCCAGGGGACAGGGGCTACGAGCAGTACTTC. Translated: CASSPGDRGYEQYF.